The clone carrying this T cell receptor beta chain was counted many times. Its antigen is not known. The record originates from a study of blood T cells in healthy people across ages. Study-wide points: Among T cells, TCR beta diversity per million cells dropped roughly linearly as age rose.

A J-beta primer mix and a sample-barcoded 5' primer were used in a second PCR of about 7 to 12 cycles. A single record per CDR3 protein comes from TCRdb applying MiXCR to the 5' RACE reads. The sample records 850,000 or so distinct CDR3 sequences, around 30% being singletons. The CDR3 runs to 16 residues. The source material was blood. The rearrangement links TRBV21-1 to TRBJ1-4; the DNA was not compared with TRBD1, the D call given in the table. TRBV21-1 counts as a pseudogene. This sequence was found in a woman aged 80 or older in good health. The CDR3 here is CAPPPGRPALNEKLFF. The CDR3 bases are TGTGCCCCTCCCCCGGGGCGGCCTGCGCTTAATGAAAAACTGTTTTTT.